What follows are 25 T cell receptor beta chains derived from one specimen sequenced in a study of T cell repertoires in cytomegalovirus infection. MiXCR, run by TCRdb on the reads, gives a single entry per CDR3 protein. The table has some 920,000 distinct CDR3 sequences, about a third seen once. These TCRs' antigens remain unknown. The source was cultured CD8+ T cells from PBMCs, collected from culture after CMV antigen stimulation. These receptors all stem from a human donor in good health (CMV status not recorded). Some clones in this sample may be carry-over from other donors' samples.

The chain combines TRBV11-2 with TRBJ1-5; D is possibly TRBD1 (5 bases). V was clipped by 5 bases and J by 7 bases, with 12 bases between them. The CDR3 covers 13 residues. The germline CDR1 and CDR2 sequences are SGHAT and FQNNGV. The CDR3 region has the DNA TGTGCCAGCAGCCGCGGAGGGGAGCAGCCCCAGCATTTT. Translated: CASSRGGEQPQHF.

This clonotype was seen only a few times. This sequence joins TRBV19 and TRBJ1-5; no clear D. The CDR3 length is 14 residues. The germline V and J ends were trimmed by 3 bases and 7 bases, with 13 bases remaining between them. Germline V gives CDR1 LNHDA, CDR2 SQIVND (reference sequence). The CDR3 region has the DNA TGTGCCAGTAGTATTAGCCGTTCTGACCAGCCCCAGCATTTT. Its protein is CASSISRSDQPQHF.

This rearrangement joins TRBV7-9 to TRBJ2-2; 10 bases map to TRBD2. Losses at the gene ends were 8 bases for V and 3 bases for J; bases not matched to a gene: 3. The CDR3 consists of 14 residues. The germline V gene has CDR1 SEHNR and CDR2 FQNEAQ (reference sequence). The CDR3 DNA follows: TGTGCCAGCCGGACTAGCGGTTACACCGGGGAGCTGTTTTTT. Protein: CASRTSGYTGELFF.

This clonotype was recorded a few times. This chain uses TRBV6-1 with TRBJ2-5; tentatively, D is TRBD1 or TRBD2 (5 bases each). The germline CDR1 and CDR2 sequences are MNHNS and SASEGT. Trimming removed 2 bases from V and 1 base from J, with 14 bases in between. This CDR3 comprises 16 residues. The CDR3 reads CASSETPWGSQETQYF. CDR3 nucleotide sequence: TGTGCCAGCAGTGAAACACCATGGGGGAGCCAAGAGACCCAGTACTTC.

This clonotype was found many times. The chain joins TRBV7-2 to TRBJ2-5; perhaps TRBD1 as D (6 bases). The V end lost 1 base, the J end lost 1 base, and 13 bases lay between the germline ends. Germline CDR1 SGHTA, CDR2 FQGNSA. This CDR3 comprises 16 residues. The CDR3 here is CASSLVRTVFQETQYF. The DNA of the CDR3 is TGTGCCAGCAGCTTAGTTCGGACAGTCTTCCAAGAGACCCAGTACTTC.

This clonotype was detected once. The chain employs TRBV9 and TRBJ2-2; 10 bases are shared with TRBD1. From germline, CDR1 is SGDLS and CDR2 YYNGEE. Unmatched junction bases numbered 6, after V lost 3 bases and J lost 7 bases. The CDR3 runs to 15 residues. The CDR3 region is CASSGGQGSHGELFF. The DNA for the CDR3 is TGTGCCAGCAGCGGGGGACAGGGGAGTCACGGGGAGCTGTTTTTT.

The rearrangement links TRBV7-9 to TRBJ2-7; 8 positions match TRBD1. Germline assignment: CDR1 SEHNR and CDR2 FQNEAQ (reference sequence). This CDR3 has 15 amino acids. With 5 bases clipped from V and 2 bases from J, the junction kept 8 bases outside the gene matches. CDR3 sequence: CASSQGRQGPYEQYV. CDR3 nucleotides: TGTGCCAGCAGCCAAGGTCGACAGGGGCCCTACGAGCAGTACGTC.

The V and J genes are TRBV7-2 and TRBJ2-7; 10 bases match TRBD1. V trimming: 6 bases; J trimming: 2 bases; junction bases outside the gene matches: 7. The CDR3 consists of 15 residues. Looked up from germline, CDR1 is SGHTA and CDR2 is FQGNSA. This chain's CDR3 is CASSTGQGSPYEQYF. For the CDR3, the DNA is TGTGCCAGCAGTACGGGACAGGGGAGTCCCTACGAGCAGTACTTC.

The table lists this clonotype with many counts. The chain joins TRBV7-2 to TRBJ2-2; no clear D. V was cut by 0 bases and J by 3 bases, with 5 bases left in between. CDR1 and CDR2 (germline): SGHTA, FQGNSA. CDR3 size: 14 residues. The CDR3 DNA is TGTGCCAGCAGCTTAGCGGACGACACCGGGGAGCTGTTTTTT. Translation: CASSLADDTGELFF.

The CDR3 sequence: CAAGAGPKNIQYF. In nucleotides, the CDR3 is TGTGCGGCAGGGGCGGGCCCAAAAAACATTCAGTACTTC. The chain recombines TRBV15 with TRBJ2-4, with a tentative D call TRBD1 (6 bases). CDR3 length equals 13 residues. The germline gives CDR1 LNHNV, CDR2 YYDKDF (reference sequence).

CDR3: CASGFWPSEYSYNSPLHF. The DNA for the CDR3 is TGTGCTAGTGGTTTTTGGCCCAGCGAGTACTCCTATAATTCACCCCTCCACTTT. The chain employs TRBV12-5 and TRBJ1-6; D gene ambiguous. Per germline, CDR1 LGHNT and CDR2 FRNRAP. The CDR3 spans 18 residues. Trimming left V 3 bases short and J 0 bases short, with 15 bases between.

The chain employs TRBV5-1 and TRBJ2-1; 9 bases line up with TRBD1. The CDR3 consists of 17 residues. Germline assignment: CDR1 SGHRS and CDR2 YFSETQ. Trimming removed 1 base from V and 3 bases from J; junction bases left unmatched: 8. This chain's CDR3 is CASSLPLRDRDYNEQFF. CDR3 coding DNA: TGCGCCAGCAGCTTGCCCCTCCGGGACAGGGACTACAATGAGCAGTTCTTC.

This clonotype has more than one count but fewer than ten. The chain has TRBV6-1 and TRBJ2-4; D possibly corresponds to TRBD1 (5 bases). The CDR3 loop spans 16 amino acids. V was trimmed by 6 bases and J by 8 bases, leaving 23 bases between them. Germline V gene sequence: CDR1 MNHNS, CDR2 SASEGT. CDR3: CASSPKSGADWDIQYF. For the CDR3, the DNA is TGTGCCAGCAGCCCTAAGAGTGGGGCAGATTGGGACATTCAGTACTTC.

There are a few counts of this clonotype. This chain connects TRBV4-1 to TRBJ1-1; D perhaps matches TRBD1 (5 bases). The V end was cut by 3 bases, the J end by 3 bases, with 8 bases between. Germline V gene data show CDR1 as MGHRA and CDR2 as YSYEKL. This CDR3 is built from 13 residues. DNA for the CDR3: TGCGCCAGCAGCCAGGGGGTGGACACTGAAGCTTTCTTT. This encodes CASSQGVDTEAFF.

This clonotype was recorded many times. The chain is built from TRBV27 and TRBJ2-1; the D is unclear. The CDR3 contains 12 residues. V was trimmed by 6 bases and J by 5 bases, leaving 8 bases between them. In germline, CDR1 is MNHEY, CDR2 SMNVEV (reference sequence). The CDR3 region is CASSLTNNEQFF. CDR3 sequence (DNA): TGTGCCAGCAGCTTGACGAACAATGAGCAGTTCTTC.

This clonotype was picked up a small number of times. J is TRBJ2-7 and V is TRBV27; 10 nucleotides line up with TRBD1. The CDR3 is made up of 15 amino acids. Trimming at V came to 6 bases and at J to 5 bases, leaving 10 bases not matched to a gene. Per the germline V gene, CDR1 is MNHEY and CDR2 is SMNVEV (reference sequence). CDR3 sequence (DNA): TGTGCCAGCAGACGGACCGGGACAGGGGATGACGAGCAGTACGTC. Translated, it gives CASRRTGTGDDEQYV.

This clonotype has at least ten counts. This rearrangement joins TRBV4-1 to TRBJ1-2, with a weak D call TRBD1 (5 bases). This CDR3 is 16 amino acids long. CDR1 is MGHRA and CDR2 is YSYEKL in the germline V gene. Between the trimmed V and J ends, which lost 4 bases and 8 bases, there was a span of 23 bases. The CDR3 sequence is CASSLTTGTSPFGYTF. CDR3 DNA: TGCGCCAGCAGCCTGACCACCGGGACTTCACCGTTCGGCTACACCTTC.

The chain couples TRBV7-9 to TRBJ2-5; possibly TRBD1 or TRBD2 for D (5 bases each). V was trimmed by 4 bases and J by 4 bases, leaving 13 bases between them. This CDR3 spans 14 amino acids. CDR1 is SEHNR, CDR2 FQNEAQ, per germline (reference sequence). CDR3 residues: CASSSPRDAETQYF. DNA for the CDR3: TGTGCCAGCAGCTCCCCCCGGGACGCAGAGACCCAGTACTTC.

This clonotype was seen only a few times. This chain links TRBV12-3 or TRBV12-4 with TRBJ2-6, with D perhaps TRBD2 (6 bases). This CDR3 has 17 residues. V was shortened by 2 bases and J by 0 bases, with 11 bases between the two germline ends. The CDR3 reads CASSLWRDSSGANVLTF. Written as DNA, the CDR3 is TGTGCCAGCAGTTTATGGAGGGATAGCTCTGGGGCCAACGTCCTGACTTTC.

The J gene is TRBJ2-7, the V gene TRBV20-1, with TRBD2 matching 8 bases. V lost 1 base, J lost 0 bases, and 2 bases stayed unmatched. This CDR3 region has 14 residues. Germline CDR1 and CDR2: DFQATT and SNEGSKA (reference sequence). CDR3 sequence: CSARGLAYSYEQYF. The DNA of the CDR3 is TGCAGTGCTAGAGGACTAGCGTACTCCTACGAGCAGTACTTC.

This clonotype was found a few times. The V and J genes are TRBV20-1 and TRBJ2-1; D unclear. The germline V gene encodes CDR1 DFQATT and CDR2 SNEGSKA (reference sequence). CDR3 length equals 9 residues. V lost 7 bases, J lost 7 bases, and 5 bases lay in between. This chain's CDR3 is CSVGNEQFF. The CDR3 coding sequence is TGCAGTGTGGGGAATGAGCAGTTCTTC.

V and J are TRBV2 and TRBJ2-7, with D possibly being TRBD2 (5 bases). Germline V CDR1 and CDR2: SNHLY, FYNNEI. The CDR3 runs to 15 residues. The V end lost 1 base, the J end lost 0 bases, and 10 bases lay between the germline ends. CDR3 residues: CASSEGSGSSYEQYF. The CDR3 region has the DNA TGTGCCAGCAGTGAAGGGTCGGGGAGCTCCTACGAGCAGTACTTC. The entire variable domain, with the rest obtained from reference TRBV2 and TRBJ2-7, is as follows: EPEVTQTPSHQVTQMGQEVILRCVPISNHLYFYWYRQILGQKVEFLVSFYNNEISEKSEIFDDQFSVERPDGSNFTLKIRSTKLEDSAMYFCASSEGSGSSYEQYFGPGTRLTVT.

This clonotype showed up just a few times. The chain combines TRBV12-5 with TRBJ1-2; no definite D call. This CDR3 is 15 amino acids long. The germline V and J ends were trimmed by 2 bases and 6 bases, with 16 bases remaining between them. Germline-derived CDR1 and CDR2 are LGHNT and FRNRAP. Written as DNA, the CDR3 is TGTGCTAGTGGTTTGATCACTCGGCAGACGGATGGCTACACCTTC. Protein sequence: CASGLITRQTDGYTF.

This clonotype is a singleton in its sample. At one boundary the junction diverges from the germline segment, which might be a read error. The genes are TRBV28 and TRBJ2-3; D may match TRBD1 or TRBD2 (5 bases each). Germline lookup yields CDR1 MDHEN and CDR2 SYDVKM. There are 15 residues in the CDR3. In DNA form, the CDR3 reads TGTGCCGGCAGTTTTGACGGGGCTTCCACAGATACGCAGTATTTT. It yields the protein CAGSFDGASTDTQYF.

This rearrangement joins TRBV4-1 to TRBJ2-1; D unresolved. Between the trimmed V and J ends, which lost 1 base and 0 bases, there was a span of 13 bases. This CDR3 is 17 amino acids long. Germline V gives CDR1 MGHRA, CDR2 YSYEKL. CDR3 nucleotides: TGCGCCAGCAGCCAAGGTCCGCTCCCCACCTCCTACAATGAGCAGTTCTTC. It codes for CASSQGPLPTSYNEQFF.